This TCR beta chain was found in a study of T cell responses to AZD1222 COVID-19 vaccine. Using immunoSEQ multiplex PCR, the repertoire was profiled, and TCRdb retains in-frame clones only, with some absent. The repertoire includes more than 95,000 clones, around nine tenths of them detected once, and roughly 20% sits in the top ten. Worth noting for this clone: As yet, its antigen is unknown.

General study points: Reportedly, nearly half the spike-specific TCRs target unmutated variant regions. In a largely white British group with more females than males, clonal diversity was possibly underestimated. Spike-wide vaccine-associated CD4 TCRs dominated at 160-218 and 743-854. The study identified only a handful of AZD1222 recipients as seropositive at baseline.

The CDR3 totals 17 residues. The trim removed 6 bases at V and 2 bases at J, leaving 12 bases unmatched. The germline V gene encodes CDR1 SEHNR and CDR2 FQNEAQ (reference sequence). Sample: peripheral blood, taken on day 0 of AZD1222 vaccination. The clonotype was recovered from an adult in good health. This chain links TRBV7-9 with TRBJ1-4, with TRBD1 matching over 7 bases. The CDR3 region is CASRRPQGSATNEKLFF. As DNA, the CDR3 is TGTGCCAGCAGGCGTCCACAGGGGTCGGCGACTAATGAAAAACTGTTTTTT.